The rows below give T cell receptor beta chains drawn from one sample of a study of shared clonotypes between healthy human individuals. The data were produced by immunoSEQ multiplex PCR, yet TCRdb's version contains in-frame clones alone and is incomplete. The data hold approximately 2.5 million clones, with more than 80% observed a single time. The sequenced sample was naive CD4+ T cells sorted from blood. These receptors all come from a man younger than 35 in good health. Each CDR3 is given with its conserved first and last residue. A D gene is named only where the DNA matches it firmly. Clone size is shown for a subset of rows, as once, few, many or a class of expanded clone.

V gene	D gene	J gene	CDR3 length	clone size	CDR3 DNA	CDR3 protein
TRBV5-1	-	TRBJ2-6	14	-	TGCGCCAGCGCACAGAGCTCTGGGGCCAACGTCCTGACTTTC	CASAQSSGANVLTF
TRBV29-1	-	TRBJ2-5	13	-	TGCAGCGTTGATTCCAGGGGCGGGGAGACCCAGTACTTC	CSVDSRGGETQYF
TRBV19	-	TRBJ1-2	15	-	TGTGCCAGTAGTATTCCGACAGGAAAATGGGATGGCTACACCTTC	CASSIPTGKWDGYTF
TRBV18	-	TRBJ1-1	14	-	TGTGCCAGCTCACCGGAGGGGGTGAACACTGAAGCTTTCTTT	CASSPEGVNTEAFF
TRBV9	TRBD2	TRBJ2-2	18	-	TGTGCCAGCAGCGTACGTGGTGAGCGGGGGGCACCCACCGGGGAGCTGTTTTTT	CASSVRGERGAPTGELFF
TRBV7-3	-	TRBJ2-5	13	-	TGTGCCAGCTCGCCCCAGTACCAAGAGACCCAGTACTTC	CASSPQYQETQYF
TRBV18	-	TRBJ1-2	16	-	TGTGCCAGCTCACCACTGCAGGGGCCCCGGTCGAGCGGCTACACCTTC	CASSPLQGPRSSGYTF
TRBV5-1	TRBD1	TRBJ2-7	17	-	TGCGCCAGCAGCCGTATGCTGGACAGGAGGAATTCCTACGAGCAGTACTTC	CASSRMLDRRNSYEQYF
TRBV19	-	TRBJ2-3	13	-	TGTGCCAGTAAGAAGGCTGACACAGATACGCAGTATTTT	CASKKADTDTQYF
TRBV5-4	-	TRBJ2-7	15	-	TGTGCCAGCAGCCTCGGCAGAGGGGGATTCTACGAGCAGTACTTC	CASSLGRGGFYEQYF
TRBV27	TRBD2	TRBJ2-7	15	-	TGTGCCAGCAGTTTATGGCGGGAGGGTTACTACGAGCAGTACTTC	CASSLWREGYYEQYF
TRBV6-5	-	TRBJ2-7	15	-	TGTGCCAGCAGTTACCGGAACCGGGGATCCTACGAGCAGTACTTC	CASSYRNRGSYEQYF
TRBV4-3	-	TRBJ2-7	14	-	TGCGCCAGCAGCCAAGGGTCCGTCTCTCACGAGCAGTACTTC	CASSQGSVSHEQYF
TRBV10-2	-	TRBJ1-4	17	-	TGCGCCAGCAGTGATCCCCTTACGCGAACTGGTCTTGAAAAACTGTTTTTT	CASSDPLTRTGLEKLFF
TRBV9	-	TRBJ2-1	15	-	TGTGCCAGCAGCCCCTTTAGCGGAAGCTACAATGAGCAGTTCTTC	CASSPFSGSYNEQFF
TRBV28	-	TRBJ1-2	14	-	TGTGCCATTCCCGCCCAGGAGGGTAACTATGGCTACACCTTC	CAIPAQEGNYGYTF
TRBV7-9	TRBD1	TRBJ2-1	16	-	TGTGCCAGCAGCCCTCCGACAGGGTCTTTTGCCAATGAGCAGTTCTTC	CASSPPTGSFANEQFF
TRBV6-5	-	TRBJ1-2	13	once	TGTGCCAGCAGTCAGACAGCGAACTATGGCTACACCTTC	CASSQTANYGYTF
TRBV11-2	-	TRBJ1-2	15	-	TGTGCCAGCAGCTTAGAGGGATTAGGGAACTATGGCTACACCTTC	CASSLEGLGNYGYTF
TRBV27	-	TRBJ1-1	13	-	TGTGCCAGCAGTTTAACTGGGAACACTGAAGCTTTCTTT	CASSLTGNTEAFF
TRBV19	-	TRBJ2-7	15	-	TGTGCCAGTAGTATTAATCTCTCGGGCGTGGAGGAGCAGTACTTC	CASSINLSGVEEQYF
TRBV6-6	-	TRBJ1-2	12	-	TGTGCCAGCAGTCCGGACCGGAGGGGCTACACCTTC	CASSPDRRGYTF
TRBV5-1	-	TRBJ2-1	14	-	TGCGCCAGCAGCTTGGGACCAGGGGTTCCTGAGCAGTTCTTC	CASSLGPGVPEQFF
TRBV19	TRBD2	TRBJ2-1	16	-	TGTGCCAGTAGTATCGTTCTAGCGGGAGGGTTCAATGAGCAGTTCTTC	CASSIVLAGGFNEQFF
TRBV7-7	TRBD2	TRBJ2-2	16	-	TGTGCTAGCAGCTTAGCGGGGGCCGGTGGCACCGGGGAGCTGTTTTTT	CASSLAGAGGTGELFF
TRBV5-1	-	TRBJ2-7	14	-	TGCGCCAGCAGCTTGAATGGGGGATACTACGAGCAGTACTTC	CASSLNGGYYEQYF
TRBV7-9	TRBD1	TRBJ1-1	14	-	TGTGCCAGCAGCTCGACAGGGCGAAACACTGAAGCTTTCTTT	CASSSTGRNTEAFF
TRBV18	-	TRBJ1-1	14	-	TGTGCCAGCTCACAGGGTACGTCCGGGACTGAAGCTTTCTTT	CASSQGTSGTEAFF
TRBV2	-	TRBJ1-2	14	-	TGTGCCAGCAGCGGGGATAGACCTAACTATGGCTACACCTTC	CASSGDRPNYGYTF
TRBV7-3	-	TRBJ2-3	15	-	TGTGCCAGCAGCTTTTCTAGGGACACCCCAGATACGCAGTATTTT	CASSFSRDTPDTQYF
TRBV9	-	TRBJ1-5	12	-	TGTGCCAGCAGCGGGGACGGGGGGCCCCAGCATTTT	CASSGDGGPQHF
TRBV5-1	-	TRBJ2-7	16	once	TGCGCCAGCAGTCCTGGTTCAGCCGGAGTCACCTACGAGCAGTACTTC	CASSPGSAGVTYEQYF
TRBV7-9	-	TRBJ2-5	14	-	TGTGCCAGCAGCTTTGGGGGAGTTCAAGAGACCCAGTACTTC	CASSFGGVQETQYF
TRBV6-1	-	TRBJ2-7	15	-	TGTGCCAGCAGTTGGATGGGGGGCCCAACCTACGAGCAGTACTTC	CASSWMGGPTYEQYF
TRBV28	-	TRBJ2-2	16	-	TGTGCCAGCCGCCAAGCCGGGGGGCGTCACACCGGGGAGCTGTTTTTT	CASRQAGGRHTGELFF
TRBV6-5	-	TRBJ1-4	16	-	TGTGCCAGCAGTTCTGGGACATCCGCAACTAATGAAAAACTGTTTTTT	CASSSGTSATNEKLFF
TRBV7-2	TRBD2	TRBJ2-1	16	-	TGTGCCAGCAGCACGCGCTTAGCGGGGAAGGACAATGAGCAGTTCTTC	CASSTRLAGKDNEQFF
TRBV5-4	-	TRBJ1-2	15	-	TGTGCCAGCAGCTTGGACCCGGGGACTAACTATGGCTACACCTTC	CASSLDPGTNYGYTF
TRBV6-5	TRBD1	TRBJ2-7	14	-	TGTGCCAGCAGTTACGGGGGACAGGGGAACGAGCAGTACTTC	CASSYGGQGNEQYF
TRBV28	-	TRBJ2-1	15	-	TGTGCCAGCAGCCTCAGTTTGGAGCGGCCTCCCCGGCAGTTCTTC	CASSLSLERPPRQFF
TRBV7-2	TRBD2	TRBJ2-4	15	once	TGTGCCAGCAGCTCAGCGGGAGGGGGCAAAAACATTCAGTACTTC	CASSSAGGGKNIQYF
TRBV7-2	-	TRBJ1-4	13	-	TGTGCCAGCAGCTTAGGGACTAATGAAAAACTGTTTTTT	CASSLGTNEKLFF
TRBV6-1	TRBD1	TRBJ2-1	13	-	TGTGCCAGCATACTTACAGGGGGCTATGAGCAGTTCTTC	CASILTGGYEQFF
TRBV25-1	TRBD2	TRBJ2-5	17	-	TGTGCCAGCAGTGACTCAGGGCTAGCGGGGTACCAAGAGACCCAGTACTTC	CASSDSGLAGYQETQYF
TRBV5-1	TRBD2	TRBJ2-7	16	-	TGCGCCAGCAGCTCCGGGAATAGCGGGGGGGCCTACGAGCAGTACTTC	CASSSGNSGGAYEQYF
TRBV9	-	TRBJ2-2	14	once	TGTGCCAGCAGCGTAGTAATGAGGAGCGGGGAGCTGTTTTTT	CASSVVMRSGELFF
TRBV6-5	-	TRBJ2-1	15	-	TGTGCCACCAAAGCCGGGACGGGGGGCCGAAATGAGCAGTTCTTC	CATKAGTGGRNEQFF